The T cell receptor (beta chain) described here comes from a study of blood T cell repertoires in COVID-19. On the study more broadly: Both acute and convalescent COVID-19 samples were obtained from the United States, Italy and Spain.

This clone was observed a few times. Participants were aged about 18 to 100 years from around 24 US areas. Among Cohort 3 donors, those recovered had two negative PCRs, clearance, or symptom resolution. Only in-frame clones appear in the TCRdb table, and some are missing; sequencing was by immunoSEQ multiplex PCR. The sample includes approximately 440,000 clones, 90% of them seen just once. V gave up 4 bases and J gave up 5 bases; unmatched junction bases: 16. The CDR3 is 18 residues long. Germline V CDR1 and CDR2: SGHAT, FQNNGV. The J gene is TRBJ2-1, the V gene TRBV11-2; 8 nucleotides match TRBD2. This receptor was identified in a man between 18 and 35 years old who had recovered from COVID-19. Sequenced input: PBMCs or T cells enriched from blood (not recorded which). In DNA form, the CDR3 reads TGTGCCAGCAGCTCCTCCCCGGGACTAGGAACCCTTAACAATGAGCAGTTCTTC. Its protein product is CASSSSPGLGTLNNEQFF.